This T cell receptor beta chain was recorded in a study of cytotoxic CD8 clonotypes in ibrutinib-treated CLL. Study-level information: When averaged across all of the samples, the counts came to approximately 250,000 productive templates and tens of thousands of productive rearrangements.

TCRdb keeps only in-frame clones here, not all; method: immunoSEQ multiplex PCR. The sample yields 20,000 to 25,000 clones, around 79% seen once. Germline CDR1 reads SGHDN; CDR2 reads FVKESK. CDR3 length: 19 amino acids. V lost 0 bases to trimming and J lost 0 bases, with 18 bases between them. The clonotype was recovered from a human donor with chronic lymphocytic leukemia. The material sequenced was PBMCs, taken before ibrutinib treatment. The chain employs TRBV14 and TRBJ1-3; D might be TRBD1 (5 bases). The CDR3 DNA reads TGTGCCAGCAGCCAAGACTGGGACGTACGCTTCAGCTCTGGAAACACCATATATTTT. Protein sequence: CASSQDWDVRFSSGNTIYF.